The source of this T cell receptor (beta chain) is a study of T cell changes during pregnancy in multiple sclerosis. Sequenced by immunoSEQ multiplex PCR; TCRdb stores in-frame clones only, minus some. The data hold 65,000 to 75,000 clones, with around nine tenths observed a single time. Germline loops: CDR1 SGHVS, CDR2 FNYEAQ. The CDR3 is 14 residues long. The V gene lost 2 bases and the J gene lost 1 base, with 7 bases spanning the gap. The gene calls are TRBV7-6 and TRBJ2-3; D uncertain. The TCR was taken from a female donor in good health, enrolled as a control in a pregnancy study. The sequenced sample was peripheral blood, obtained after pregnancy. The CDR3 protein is CASSLSVGTDTQYF. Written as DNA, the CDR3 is TGTGCCAGCAGCTTATCGGTTGGCACAGATACGCAGTATTTT.